This paragraph covers one T cell receptor beta chain sequence. The length of the CDR3 is 17 residues. Germline assignment: CDR1 SGHDT and CDR2 YYEEEE. V lost 0 bases and J lost 7; bases outside the gene matches: 15. Measured with immunoSEQ multiplex PCR; TCRdb has only the in-frame clones, and not every one. Of about 57,000 clones listed, around 92% are singletons. This sample is drawn from a study of T cell changes during pregnancy in multiple sclerosis. The chain joins TRBV5-6 to TRBJ2-7; the match to TRBD1 covers 8 bases. The material sequenced was CD4+ T cells from peripheral blood mononuclear cells, taken in the third trimester of pregnancy. The sequence was collected from a female donor with multiple sclerosis, enrolled in a pregnancy study. CDR3 residues: CASSLAYGRRGPREQYF. In DNA, the CDR3 is TGTGCCAGCAGCTTGGCCTACGGGCGCAGGGGGCCTCGGGAGCAGTACTTC.